The clone carrying this T cell receptor (beta chain) appeared once. What it recognizes is unknown. This sample was included in a study of a mutant IDH1 vaccine in newly diagnosed glioma. Study-wide results and limits: Changes in top peripheral clonotypes did not appear linked to pseudoprogression.

This CDR3 contains 15 residues. V shed 5 bases, J shed 10 bases, and the junction held 8 bases outside the gene matches. The germline V gene has CDR1 SNHLY and CDR2 FYNNEI. Sequencing was performed with immunoSEQ multiplex PCR; in TCRdb, only in-frame clones are kept and a portion is missing. The table records approximately 31,000 clones, 80% to 85% of them present only once. Time point: week 47, end of study. Vaccine doses each comprised 300 ug of mutant IDH1 20-mer peptide, with topical imiquimod. The vaccination schedule gave patients eight doses in weeks 1, 3, 5, 7, 11, 15, 19 and 23. Donors harbored newly found WHO grade 3 or 4 IDH1-mutant, ATRX-lost astrocytomas.

Sequenced here: PBMCs, sampled from a glioma patient whose treatment included an IDH1 peptide vaccine. The receptor was isolated from a man aged 25-40 years with glioma. The chain couples TRBV2 to TRBJ2-1; TRBD2 matches 13 bases. The CDR3 DNA sequence: TGTGCCAGCAGTTTACTAGCGGGAGGGCCGGGGGAGCAGTTCTTC. This codes for CASSLLAGGPGEQFF.